This TCR beta chain was captured by sequencing in a study of technical replicates of blood from several donors. In germline, CDR1 is MDHEN, CDR2 SYDVKM. The CDR3 totals 15 residues. With 7 bases clipped from V and 2 bases from J, the junction kept 10 bases outside the gene matches. The method was immunoSEQ multiplex PCR; TCRdb's version includes in-frame clones alone and lacks a portion of them. Among about 68,000 clones listed, 95% to 98% were seen once. The receptor was isolated from a human donor in good health. Sequencing input: T cells isolated from PBMCs. V gene TRBV28 combines with J gene TRBJ2-7; 8 positions agree with TRBD1. In DNA form, the CDR3 reads TGTGCCAGCACTGGAGGTGGGACAGGCACCTACGAGCAGTACTTC. Amino acids: CASTGGGTGTYEQYF.